This T cell receptor beta chain comes out of a study of T cell repertoires in cytomegalovirus infection. As for the study in general: Carrying CMV and the relevant HLA type showed in public TCR beta signatures.

A word on this clonotype: The target antigen is unknown.

Germline CDR1 reads SEHNR; CDR2 reads FQNEAQ (reference sequence). The CDR3 has 17 amino acids. V was pared by 4 bases and J by 7 bases, with 24 bases between. TCRdb independently ran MiXCR on the reads; one entry per CDR3 protein. Found here are about 150,000 distinct CDR3 sequences, approximately 17% of them singletons; the top ten hold around 20%. Broader study findings: The study identified carriers of CMV plus the relevant HLA from cumulative public TCR beta family frequency. It was HLA-C-restricted CMV-specific TCR beta clonotypes that dominated the response ex vivo.

Sequencing was done on a sample of CD8+ T cells from PBMCs. The source of this sequence is a human donor in good health (CMV status not recorded). Some clones in this sample may be carry-over from other donors' samples. The chain is built from TRBV7-9 and TRBJ2-3; tentative D call: TRBD2 (7 bases). The CDR3 region is CASSSSLIVAGAHTQYF. The CDR3 DNA reads as TGTGCCAGCAGCTCCTCCCTTATAGTGGCGGGGGCGCATACGCAGTATTTT.